This section outlines one TCR beta chain sequence together with its context. This receptor's antigen is unknown. No clone much larger than this one lies a single base away; base qualities are absent. CD8 naive samples consisted of CD45RO-negative cells that were positively selected for CCR7, yielding a CD45RA+CCR7+ population without TemRA cells. The donors were healthy, HIV-negative adults with no recently reported acute infections or vaccinations. Only Caucasian adults living in Nashville, Tennessee, USA were represented among the donors. Blood was collected by leukapheresis, and PBMCs were isolated by Ficoll-Histopaque density gradient centrifugation and then cryopreserved in liquid nitrogen vapor phase. Analytical flow cytometry was used to check the purity and quantity of each magnetically sorted T cell population. From each sorted fraction, genomic DNA was isolated and quantified by UV absorbance on a Nanodrop 2000c.

This sample was taken from a study of shared clonotypes between healthy human individuals (dated by TCRdb to 2018 to 2021). Regarding the study in general: A few men and a couple of women, aged 18 to 49 years, made up the cohort. Per donor, three plates each were used for CD4 naive and CD4 memory, two for CD8 naive, and one for CD8 memory. Libraries were prepared and TCR repertoires were sequenced by different laboratories using diverse techniques, in order to increase sequencing depth and limit assay-specific biases. To estimate repertoire size and how much clonotypes are shared between individuals, the study performed deep sequencing of blood TCR repertoires from roughly five healthy adults. Between about 0.8 and 9 billion PBMCs per donor were obtained by leukapheresis.

Using the deep immunoSEQ assay, TCR CDR3 regions were amplified from genomic DNA by multiplex PCR. Extracted genomic DNA from each cell subset was distributed evenly across all wells of several immunoSEQ 96-well plates, and each plate was treated as a replicate. Each replicate PCR for sorted subsets received around 200 ng genomic DNA, equal to some 32,000 T cell genomes. The purified libraries were quantified using a Qubit 3.0 fluorometer, sized with a Bioanalyzer 2100, and then quantified again using the KAPA Library Quantification kit. Every immunoSEQ 96-well plate was sequenced on a separate single-read 150-cycle Illumina NextSeq 550 flow cell. In the original analysis: Because the immunoSEQ output held only junctional sequences and lacked quality scores, the filtering could not match the filtering applied to full-length reads. To assign V/J genes and CDR3, sequences were annotated against IMGT germline references using PyIR, a Python wrapper for IgBLAST v1.9. Reads with weak V/J assignments (E-value above 1e-6), missing CDR3, stop codons, out-of-frame junctions, or ambiguous translated residues were removed. A V3J clonotype was defined by an identical inferred V gene, J gene, and CDR3 amino acid sequence. To compute the percentage overlap between repertoires, the number of shared unique clonotypes was divided by the size of the smaller repertoire. RTK rarefaction, the Chao1 estimator, and Recon v2.1 estimates of unobserved clonotypes were used to assess repertoire richness. Generation probabilities for all TCRbeta clonotypes obtained by the gDNA method from a few donors were computed using OLGA. The clones in this table, taken by TCRdb from immuneACCESS, are in-frame only. Not every clone is retained; where verified, under half of the shortfall comes from an unresolved V gene, and the cause of the rest is unknown. V and J calls plus clone size are reproduced from that table; the DNA served to infer D and trimming. The sample records under 1 million clones, about 96% of which are singletons. The top ten constitute about 0.25% of the sample.

Points the paper makes about the study in general: Sampling was restricted to blood, and TCR repertoires in tissue are likely to differ from TCR repertoires in blood. Because the study included a small number of donors, the genetic and exposure-history diversity represented was limited. Based on pairwise subsampling, the degree of clonotype sharing among donors was expected to be affected by sequencing depth. When a few donors were compared, the shared fraction of clonotypes was about 5.4% for naive CD4, about 4% for naive CD8, 2.3% for memory CD4, and approximately 0.4% for memory CD8. Compared with non-shared clonotypes, clonotypes shared by all four sorted-subset donors had higher generation probabilities. Even with the large sequencing depth, rarefaction of the sorted-subset datasets indicated that sequencing was incomplete. Naive subsets generally had larger estimated clonotype richness than memory subsets.

The sample comprised naive CD8+ T cells sorted from blood. In light of the paper, this sample's cell subset or site label describes: CD45RA+CCR7+. The clonotype originates from a man aged 25-45 years in good health.

DNA sequence: TGTGCCAGCAGCCCCGAGGAGCAGTTCTTC. Translated, it reads CASSPEEQFF. The chain is assembled from TRBV7-3 and TRBJ2-1, with the identity of the D gene unclear. The trim is 5 bases for V and 10 bases for J, with a gap of 6 bases between the germline ends. From cysteine to phenylalanine, the CDR3 is 10 amino acids long. Only the CDR3 part of the read is kept: 30 bases, read in frame from the first base. The germline V gene yields SGHTA for CDR1 and FQGTGA for CDR2.